This paragraph covers one TCR beta chain sequence. The target antigen is unknown. The source of the sample is a study of shared clonotypes between healthy human individuals. Findings of the study overall: Sorted-subset samples were not fully sequenced, rarefaction indicated. An effect of sequencing depth on clonotype sharing among donors was expected. Of the naive CD4 clonotypes, about 5% were shared across several donors.

The germline CDR1 and CDR2 sequences are SGHAT and FQNNGV. J was trimmed by 1 base and V by 5 bases; bases with no gene match: 7. The CDR3 runs to 18 residues. This table comes from immunoSEQ multiplex PCR, and its TCRdb copy is limited to in-frame clones, with some not included. The table includes roughly 700,000 clones, over 65% detected once. Sample: memory CD4+ T cells sorted from blood. Indicated subset: CD45RA-negative fraction. The TCR was taken from a woman in her 30s in good health. This sequence joins TRBV11-2 and TRBJ2-2; 13 bases are shared with TRBD2. CDR3: CASSKLAGGPLNTGELFF. CDR3 DNA sequence: TGTGCCAGCAGCAAACTAGCGGGAGGGCCGTTGAACACCGGGGAGCTGTTTTTT.